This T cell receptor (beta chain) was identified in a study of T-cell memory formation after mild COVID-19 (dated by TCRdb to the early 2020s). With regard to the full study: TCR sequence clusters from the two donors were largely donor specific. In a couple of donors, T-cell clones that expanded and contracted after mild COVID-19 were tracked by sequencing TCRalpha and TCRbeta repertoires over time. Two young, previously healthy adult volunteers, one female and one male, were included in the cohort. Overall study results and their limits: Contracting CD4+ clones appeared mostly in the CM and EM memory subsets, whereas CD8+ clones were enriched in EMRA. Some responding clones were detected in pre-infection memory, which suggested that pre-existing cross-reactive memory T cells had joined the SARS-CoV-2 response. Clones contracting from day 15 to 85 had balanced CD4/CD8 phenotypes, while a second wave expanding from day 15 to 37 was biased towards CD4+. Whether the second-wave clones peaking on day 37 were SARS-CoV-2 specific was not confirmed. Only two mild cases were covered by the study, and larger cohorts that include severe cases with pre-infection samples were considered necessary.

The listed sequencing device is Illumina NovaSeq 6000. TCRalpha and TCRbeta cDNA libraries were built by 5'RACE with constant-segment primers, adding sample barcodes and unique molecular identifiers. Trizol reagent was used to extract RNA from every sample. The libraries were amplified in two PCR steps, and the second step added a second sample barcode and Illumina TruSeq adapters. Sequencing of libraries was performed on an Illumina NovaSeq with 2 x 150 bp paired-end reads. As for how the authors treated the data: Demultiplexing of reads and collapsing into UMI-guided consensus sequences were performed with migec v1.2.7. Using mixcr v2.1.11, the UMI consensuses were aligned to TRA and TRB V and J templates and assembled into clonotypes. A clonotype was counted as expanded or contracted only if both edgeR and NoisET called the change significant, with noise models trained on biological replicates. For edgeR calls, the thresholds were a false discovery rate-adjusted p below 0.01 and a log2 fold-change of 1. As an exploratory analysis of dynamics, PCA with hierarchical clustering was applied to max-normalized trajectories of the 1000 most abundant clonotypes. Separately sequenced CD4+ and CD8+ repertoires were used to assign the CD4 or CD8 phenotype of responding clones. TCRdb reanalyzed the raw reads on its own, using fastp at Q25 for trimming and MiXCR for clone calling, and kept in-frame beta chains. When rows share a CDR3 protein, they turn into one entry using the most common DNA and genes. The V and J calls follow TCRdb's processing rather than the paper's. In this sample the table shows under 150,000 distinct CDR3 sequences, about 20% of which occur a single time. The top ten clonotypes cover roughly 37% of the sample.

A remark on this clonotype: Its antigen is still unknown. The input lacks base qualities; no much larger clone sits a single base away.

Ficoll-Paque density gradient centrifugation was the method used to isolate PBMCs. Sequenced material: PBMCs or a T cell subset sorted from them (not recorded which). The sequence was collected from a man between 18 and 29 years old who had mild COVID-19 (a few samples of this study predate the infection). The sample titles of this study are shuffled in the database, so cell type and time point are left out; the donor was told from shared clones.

The sequenced DNA is TGTGCCAGCAGTTTAGGAGGAGGGCCGGCAGATACGCAGTATTTT. This sequence encodes CASSLGGGPADTQYF. The chain was built from TRBV12-3 or TRBV12-4 and TRBJ2-3; perhaps TRBD2 is the D gene, with 6 bases matching. Trimming takes 1 base from V and 4 bases from J, and the germline ends sit 12 bases apart. Including cysteine and phenylalanine, the CDR3 has 15 amino acids. The DNA shown is the 45-base CDR3, in frame from base 1.